Listed here are 6 T cell receptor beta chains from one sample, sequenced in a study of cytomegalovirus exposure and HLA in healthy donors. 60 Vbeta and 13 Jbeta primers were used in PCR. Sequencing was performed with immunoSEQ multiplex PCR; in TCRdb, only in-frame clones are kept and a portion is missing. The sample lists some 140,000 clones; more than 60% were seen once. The sequencing sample was made of PBMCs. These receptors came from a woman in her thirties or forties in good health and CMV-seronegative.

The V gene is TRBV28, the J gene TRBJ2-7; 8 bases are shared with TRBD1. V was pared by 7 bases and J by 3 bases, with 5 bases of the junction left unmatched. CDR3 length: 13 amino acids. Germline-derived CDR1 and CDR2 are MDHEN and SYDVKM. The CDR3 DNA reads TGTGCCAGCACCTTCACAGGGGGCTACGAGCAGTACTTC. Translation gives CASTFTGGYEQYF.

This clone was seen only a few times. The V gene is TRBV5-1, the J gene TRBJ1-1; the D is unclear. Germline lookup yields CDR1 SGHRS and CDR2 YFSETQ. The germline V and J ends were trimmed by 0 bases and 11 bases, with 8 bases remaining between them. There are 11 residues in the CDR3. DNA of the CDR3: TGCGCCAGCAGCTTGGAGGGAGCGGCTTTCTTT. Translated: CASSLEGAAFF.

The V call is TRBV19, the J call TRBJ1-1; 8 positions match TRBD1. After removal of 8 bases from V and 4 bases from J, the junction contained 0 bases not matched to a gene. Germline V gene sequence: CDR1 LNHDA, CDR2 SQIVND (reference sequence). The CDR3 runs 11 residues. The CDR3 spells CASGQGTEAFF. CDR3 coding DNA: TGTGCCAGTGGACAGGGCACTGAAGCTTTCTTT.

The rearrangement links TRBV6-5 to TRBJ1-2, with no clear D. The CDR3 consists of 11 residues. CDR1 and CDR2 (germline): MNHEY, SVGAGI. Between the trimmed V and J ends, which lost 10 bases and 3 bases, there was a span of 9 bases. CDR3 coding DNA: TGTGCCACCTCCTCCTACTATGGCTACACCTTC. Translating it yields CATSSYYGYTF.

The chain joins TRBV18 to TRBJ2-1; possible D gene TRBD2, 6 bases. CDR3 length equals 13 residues. Per germline, CDR1 KGHSH and CDR2 LQKENI. The V gene lost 6 bases and the J gene lost 7 bases, with 13 bases spanning the gap. CDR3 in DNA: TGTGCCAGCTCCCGGGATCGGGGGAATGAGCAGTTCTTC. Translated, it gives CASSRDRGNEQFF. Filled out from reference TRBV18 and TRBJ2-1, the complete variable domain reads NAGVMQNPRHLVRRRGQEARLRCSPMKGHSHVYWYRQLPEEGLKFMVYLQKENIIDESGMPKERFSAEFPKEGPSILRIQQVVRGDSAAYFCASSRDRGNEQFFGPGTRLTVL.

The V and J genes are TRBV5-1 and TRBJ2-1; 7 positions match TRBD2. The germline V gene encodes CDR1 SGHRS and CDR2 YFSETQ. J was trimmed by 0 bases and V by 3 bases; bases with no gene match: 6. The CDR3 is made up of 16 amino acids. The CDR3 sequence: CASSYLSGRSYNEQFF. CDR3 DNA sequence: TGCGCCAGCAGCTACCTTAGCGGGCGCTCCTACAATGAGCAGTTCTTC. Using reference TRBV5-1 and TRBJ2-1 for the parts outside the CDR3, the full variable domain is KAGVTQTPRYLIKTRGQQVTLSCSPISGHRSVSWYQQTPGQGLQFLFEYFSETQRNKGNFPGRFSGRQFSNSRSEMNVSTLELGDSALYLCASSYLSGRSYNEQFFGPGTRLTVL.